This TCR beta chain was recovered during a study of siplizumab effects on memory and regulatory T cells. V lost 9 bases to trimming and J lost 4 bases, with 6 bases between them. The CDR3 is 11 residues long. Germline assignment: CDR1 MDHEN and CDR2 SYDVKM. Generated by immunoSEQ multiplex PCR, the TCRdb table keeps only in-frame clones and is missing some. The sample includes 75,000 to 100,000 clones, roughly 94% of them seen just once. Sequencing input: non-Treg CD4+ T cells sorted from blood. The source of this sequence is a human donor in good health. This chain joins TRBV28 and TRBJ2-2; D gene uncertain. The CDR3 region is CASESTGELFF. The CDR3 bases are TGTGCCAGTGAGAGCACCGGGGAGCTGTTTTTT.